This paragraph reports one TCR beta chain. The missing conserved phenylalanine or tryptophan at the end of this CDR3 makes a read error likely. This specimen belongs to a study of tumor-infiltrating lymphocytes in primary liver carcinoma. Production of TCR beta cDNA used 400 to 600 ng total RNA together with a constant-region primer. Modified slightly, ARM-PCR produced TCR beta libraries over three nested multiplex PCR rounds. Use of TRBV1-TRBV30 forward primers with a C-beta reverse primer characterized the first two PCR rounds, which lasted around 9 cycles each. TCRdb used MiXCR to reprocess the multiplex PCR reads, holding one entry per CDR3 protein. This sample has around 40,000 distinct CDR3 sequences, with around 66% found just once. Germline V gives CDR1 LGHNA, CDR2 YNFKEQ. The CDR3 totals 19 residues. From unsorted bulk tissue weighing roughly 17-31 mg, DNA and RNA were co-extracted.

This chain joins TRBV4-2 and TRBJ2-3; 11 bases line up with TRBD2. The source is a man aged 40-55 years with primary liver carcinoma and hepatitis B virus infection. Sequencing was done on a sample of liver tumor tissue from sampling region 2. Subset indicated: tumor region T2, inferior pole. Here the CDR3 reads CASGQLVAGGPVGTDTQYL. The CDR3 DNA reads as TGTGCCAGCGGCCAATTGGTAGCGGGAGGGCCGGTTGGGACAGATACGCAGTATCTT.